This entry lists 26 T cell receptor beta chains sequenced from one sample in a study of CD8+ T cells in alopecia areata. cDNA prepared by RNA extraction and subsequent reverse transcription served as the template for sequencing. Data came from immunoSEQ multiplex PCR; TCRdb stores just in-frame clones and leaves some out. The sample lists 170,000 or so clones; 59% were seen once. Source: CD4+ T cells sorted from blood, taken at week 0. These receptors originate from a human donor with alopecia areata.

This clone appeared many times. The chain carries TRBV10-3 and TRBJ2-3; D ambiguous. V gave up 11 bases and J gave up 2 bases, with 14 bases separating them. Germline values: CDR1 ENHRY, CDR2 SYGVKD. The length of the CDR3 is 13 residues. This chain's CDR3 is CAVEAAPTDTQYF. CDR3 DNA: TGTGCCGTCGAGGCGGCGCCCACAGATACGCAGTATTTT.

This clone was seen a few times. The CDR3 sequence is CASSPGLGNNEQFF. In DNA form, the CDR3 reads TGTGCCAGCTCACCAGGACTAGGTAACAATGAGCAGTTCTTC. This chain connects TRBV18 to TRBJ2-1; TRBD2 aligns across 7 bases. V was clipped by 2 bases and J by 5 bases; unmatched bases: 3. The length of the CDR3 is 14 residues. Germline V gene sequence: CDR1 KGHSH, CDR2 LQKENI.

This chain connects TRBV30 to TRBJ2-1; 10 bases match TRBD2. The CDR3 runs 13 residues. In germline, CDR1 is GTSNPN, CDR2 SVGIG (reference sequence). Trimming at V came to 4 bases and at J to 8 bases, leaving 5 bases not matched to a gene. The CDR3 nucleotides read TGTGCCTGGAAAATAGCGGGGGGCTATGAGCAGTTCTTC. It encodes CAWKIAGGYEQFF.

The sample holds a few counts of this clone. This chain uses TRBV7-3 with TRBJ2-6; a possible D gene is TRBD1 (6 bases). This CDR3 has 15 residues. Per the germline V gene, CDR1 is SGHTA and CDR2 is FQGTGA. Trimming stripped 3 bases from V and 0 bases from J, with 6 bases between. CDR3 protein: CASSLTGSGANVLTF. Here the CDR3 DNA reads TGTGCCAGCAGCTTGACAGGCTCTGGGGCCAACGTCCTGACTTTC.

The chain combines TRBV5-1 with TRBJ1-2; D is undetermined. V gave up 4 bases and J gave up 4 bases, with 11 bases separating them. Germline-derived CDR1 and CDR2 are SGHRS and YFSETQ. This CDR3 has 13 residues. CDR3 sequence (DNA): TGCGCCAGCAGCCCGGATGGGGTCTATGGCTACACCTTC. As protein: CASSPDGVYGYTF.

The chain is built from TRBV9 and TRBJ1-3, with no clear D. V dropped 1 base and J dropped 0 bases, with 8 bases sitting between them. The CDR3 is 15 amino acids. Per germline, CDR1 SGDLS and CDR2 YYNGEE. CDR3 region: CASSVTESSGNTIYF. The CDR3 DNA follows: TGTGCCAGCAGCGTAACCGAAAGCTCTGGAAACACCATATATTTT.

The chain employs TRBV30 and TRBJ1-3; D is uncertain. Trimming stripped 0 bases from V and 2 bases from J, with 5 bases between. Germline lookup yields CDR1 GTSNPN and CDR2 SVGIG (reference sequence). The CDR3 has 13 amino acids. CDR3 DNA: TGTGCCTGGAGTGTACGGACTGGAAACACCATATATTTT. Protein product: CAWSVRTGNTIYF. The full variable domain, rest sourced from reference TRBV30 and TRBJ1-3, is SQTIHQWPATLVQPVGSPLSLECTVEGTSNPNLYWYRQAAGRGLQLLFYSVGIGQISSEVPQNLSASRPQDRQFILSSKKLLLSDSGFYLCAWSVRTGNTIYFGEGSWLTVV.

There are a few counts of this clone. The chain combines TRBV20-1 with TRBJ1-2, with D perhaps TRBD1 (6 bases). Germline V lookup: CDR1 DFQATT, CDR2 SNEGSKA (reference sequence). V was clipped by 2 bases and J by 6 bases, with 7 bases between them. This CDR3 spans 11 amino acids. CDR3 residues: CSARQGNGYTF. For the CDR3, the DNA is TGCAGTGCTAGACAGGGGAATGGCTACACCTTC.

The rearrangement uses TRBV15 and TRBJ1-4; D unresolved. V lost 3 bases and J 0 bases, leaving 14 bases between the germline ends. CDR3 length: 17 amino acids. From germline, CDR1 is LNHNV and CDR2 YYDKDF (reference sequence). CDR3 loop: CATSSTERYATNEKLFF. Written as DNA, the CDR3 is TGTGCCACCAGCAGTACAGAGAGATACGCAACTAATGAAAAACTGTTTTTT.

The V call is TRBV23-1, the J call TRBJ1-2; TRBD1 is a possible D gene (5 bases). TRBV23-1 is identified as an open reading frame with a role that is uncertain. The V gene lost 0 bases and the J gene lost 3 bases, with 14 bases spanning the gap. The CDR3 contains 16 residues. The CDR3 sequence: CASSQSRSRGDYGYTF. The CDR3 DNA follows: TGCGCCAGCAGTCAATCCCGGTCTCGAGGGGACTATGGCTACACCTTC.

The chain couples TRBV30 to TRBJ2-3; D possibly uses TRBD1 or TRBD2 (6 bases each). The germline V gene has CDR1 GTSNPN and CDR2 SVGIG (reference sequence). CDR3 length: 14 amino acids. With 7 bases removed from V and 2 bases from J, the gap between germline ends came to 16 bases. This CDR3 reads CASLGGGNTDTQYF. CDR3 nucleotides: TGTGCCTCCCTTGGAGGGGGAAACACAGATACGCAGTATTTT.

V is TRBV29-1 and J is TRBJ2-7, with a tentative D call TRBD2 (6 bases). V shed 7 bases and J shed 5 bases, with 15 bases lying between them. Germline V gives CDR1 SQVTM, CDR2 ANQGSEA. This CDR3 comprises 12 residues. The CDR3 nucleotides read TGCAGCGGGCGGGACGGCACCCACGAGCAGTACTTC. This sequence encodes CSGRDGTHEQYF.

The chain uses TRBV29-1 and TRBJ2-3, with D possibly called TRBD1 or TRBD2 (5 bases each). Trimming shortened V by 4 bases and J by 4 bases, and 12 bases separated the two germline ends. Germline values: CDR1 SQVTM, CDR2 ANQGSEA. This CDR3 has 13 residues. For the CDR3, the DNA is TGCAGCGTTGGTATTGTGGGGGCAGATACGCAGTATTTT. This sequence encodes CSVGIVGADTQYF.

This clone was found a few times. The V gene is TRBV15, the J gene TRBJ2-5; D might be TRBD1 or TRBD2, each matching 5 bases. CDR1 and CDR2 (germline): LNHNV, YYDKDF (reference sequence). Between the trimmed V and J ends, which lost 4 bases and 5 bases, there was a span of 14 bases. The CDR3 runs to 14 residues. The CDR3 DNA sequence: TGTGCCACCAGCAAGGACCGACAGCGGGAGACCCAGTACTTC. The encoded protein is CATSKDRQRETQYF.

In DNA, the CDR3 is TGTGCCTGGAGAGAACTCCACAGGGTCACTGAAGCTTTCTTT. Its protein is CAWRELHRVTEAFF. V is TRBV30 and J is TRBJ1-1; perhaps TRBD1 as D (6 bases). Germline V gives CDR1 GTSNPN, CDR2 SVGIG (reference sequence). The V gene lost 3 bases and the J gene lost 4 bases, with 15 bases spanning the gap. This CDR3 comprises 14 residues.

The rearrangement joins TRBV15 to TRBJ2-7; D is possibly TRBD1 (5 bases). The CDR3 has 15 residues. CDR1 is LNHNV, CDR2 YYDKDF, per germline (reference sequence). Trimming pared 4 bases from V and 0 bases from J, leaving 13 bases between. The CDR3 coding sequence is TGTGCCACCAGCACAGGACACACGGACTCCTACGAGCAGTACTTC. This sequence encodes CATSTGHTDSYEQYF.

The V gene is TRBV29-1, the J gene TRBJ2-4; 7 bases fit TRBD1. Trimming cost V 7 bases and J 6 bases; bases outside gene matches: 9. This CDR3 comprises 13 residues. The germline V gene has CDR1 SQVTM and CDR2 ANQGSEA. The CDR3 protein is CSAHDRVVNIQYF. CDR3 sequence (DNA): TGCAGCGCCCACGACAGGGTGGTAAACATTCAGTACTTC.

This clone was seen a few times. The chain uses TRBV29-1 and TRBJ1-2; maybe TRBD1 (6 bases). V was trimmed by 6 bases and J by 12 bases, leaving 17 bases between them. CDR1 is SQVTM, CDR2 ANQGSEA, per germline. This CDR3 comprises 11 residues. The CDR3 here is CSVGQRTINTF. CDR3 nucleotides: TGCAGCGTCGGACAGAGAACTATAAACACCTTC.

In this sample, this clone turned up once. The rearrangement links TRBV25-1 to TRBJ1-4, with D uncertain. V was shortened by 1 base and J by 10 bases, with 10 bases between the two germline ends. In germline, CDR1 is MGHDK, CDR2 SYGVNS. The CDR3 totals 13 residues. The CDR3 here is CASSEWEELKLFF. The DNA for the CDR3 is TGTGCCAGCAGTGAATGGGAGGAGCTAAAACTGTTTTTT.

The chain joins TRBV2 to TRBJ2-7, with a tentative D call TRBD1 (6 bases). Germline V gene lookup returns CDR1 SNHLY and CDR2 FYNNEI. The length of the CDR3 is 14 residues. The V end was cut by 7 bases, the J end by 1 base, with 14 bases between. The CDR3 loop is CASNTQGPSYEQYF. CDR3 DNA sequence: TGTGCCAGCAACACCCAGGGGCCTTCCTACGAGCAGTACTTC. Full variable domain (missing parts from reference TRBV2 and TRBJ2-7): EPEVTQTPSHQVTQMGQEVILRCVPISNHLYFYWYRQILGQKVEFLVSFYNNEISEKSEIFDDQFSVERPDGSNFTLKIRSTKLEDSAMYFCASNTQGPSYEQYFGPGTRLTVT.

In its sample, this clone was seen a few times. This sample includes further DNA sequences coding for the same CDR3. This rearrangement joins TRBV5-1 to TRBJ1-5; tentatively, D is TRBD1 (6 bases). Germline-derived CDR1 and CDR2 are SGHRS and YFSETQ. V lost 0 bases and J 1 base, leaving 8 bases between the germline ends. The CDR3 runs 15 residues. The CDR3 coding sequence is TGCGCCAGCAGCTTGGACGGACAGAGCAATCAGCCCCAGCATTTT. It is translated as CASSLDGQSNQPQHF.

The chain uses TRBV5-1 and TRBJ2-3; TRBD2 is a possible D gene (6 bases). Germline CDR1 reads SGHRS; CDR2 reads YFSETQ. V was shortened by 3 bases and J by 2 bases, with 10 bases between the two germline ends. This CDR3 is 14 amino acids long. In DNA, the CDR3 is TGCGCCAGCAGCTCCAGCGGGTTCACAGATACGCAGTATTTT. The encoded protein is CASSSSGFTDTQYF.

V gene TRBV5-1 combines with J gene TRBJ1-2, with 9 bases matching TRBD1. Germline CDR1 SGHRS, CDR2 YFSETQ. This CDR3 contains 14 residues. Trimming at V came to 1 base and at J to 7 bases, leaving 5 bases not matched to a gene. This CDR3 reads CASSLRDRDPGYTF. The CDR3 DNA follows: TGCGCCAGCAGCTTGCGGGACAGGGACCCTGGCTACACCTTC.

V gene TRBV7-9 combines with J gene TRBJ2-3, with no clear D. The V end was cut by 5 bases, the J end by 1 base, with 10 bases between. The CDR3 has 14 residues. CDR1 is SEHNR, CDR2 FQNEAQ, per germline (reference sequence). The CDR3 protein is CASSLPYGTDTQYF. CDR3 nucleotide sequence: TGTGCCAGCAGCCTCCCCTATGGCACAGATACGCAGTATTTT.

This rearrangement joins TRBV18 to TRBJ2-3; D perhaps matches TRBD2 (6 bases). V was trimmed by 2 bases and J by 2 bases, leaving 14 bases between them. Germline lookup yields CDR1 KGHSH and CDR2 LQKENI. This CDR3 has 16 amino acids. The CDR3 spells CASSPSGDPYTDTQYF. As DNA, the CDR3 is TGTGCCAGCTCACCATCGGGGGACCCTTACACAGATACGCAGTATTTT.

The chain joins TRBV29-1 to TRBJ1-3; D gene uncertain. The CDR3 runs to 13 residues. CDR1 SQVTM and CDR2 ANQGSEA come from the germline V gene. V lost 6 bases and J lost 0, with 9 bases in between. CDR3 sequence (DNA): TGCAGCGTGAGACATAGCTCTGGAAACACCATATATTTT. Its translation is CSVRHSSGNTIYF.